Below, 29 T cell receptor beta chains from the same sample are listed, as sequenced in a study of cytomegalovirus exposure and HLA in healthy donors. Method: immunoSEQ multiplex PCR; TCRdb's copy keeps in-frame clones and lacks some. The sample has approximately 98,000 clones, 95% seen once. The sample comprised PBMCs. These receptors were collected from a woman under 30 in good health and CMV-seronegative.

The chain combines TRBV7-3 with TRBJ2-1; 10 bases map to TRBD1. The CDR3 extends over 16 amino acids. Germline assignment: CDR1 SGHTA and CDR2 FQGTGA. V shed 2 bases and J 8 bases; nucleotides not matched to a gene: 9. The CDR3, as DNA: TGTGCCAGCAGCTTAGAGGGACAGGGGCAGGTCGATGAGCAGTTCTTC. It translates to CASSLEGQGQVDEQFF.

This chain uses TRBV27 with TRBJ2-4, with D possibly matching TRBD2 (5 bases). The germline gives CDR1 MNHEY, CDR2 SMNVEV (reference sequence). V lost 0 bases to trimming and J lost 8 bases, with 5 bases between them. CDR3 size: 12 residues. Written as DNA, the CDR3 is TGTGCCAGCAGTTTATCGGGAGACATTCAGTACTTC. Its translation: CASSLSGDIQYF.

The chain couples TRBV4-2 to TRBJ1-3; 7 bases map to TRBD1. CDR1 is LGHNA, CDR2 YNFKEQ, per germline. There are 17 residues in the CDR3. V was clipped by 0 bases and J by 3 bases; unmatched bases: 8. The CDR3 DNA is TGTGCCAGCAGCCAAGATGGAACCAGGGGGGTTGGAAACACCATATATTTT. Translated: CASSQDGTRGVGNTIYF.

This clone was seen once. V is TRBV7-2 and J is TRBJ2-7; D is unresolved. The CDR3 loop spans 15 amino acids. V dropped 5 bases and J dropped 4 bases, with 18 bases sitting between them. Germline V lookup: CDR1 SGHTA, CDR2 FQGNSA. The CDR3 DNA reads as TGTGCCAGCAGCACACCTGATCCAATATATTACGAGCAGTACTTC. Its protein is CASSTPDPIYYEQYF.

The chain's CDR3 is CASSQEGTGGLGELFF. The CDR3, as DNA: TGCGCCAGCAGCCAAGAAGGGACGGGGGGGCTCGGGGAGCTGTTTTTT. This rearrangement joins TRBV4-1 to TRBJ2-2; 8 nucleotides align to TRBD2. This CDR3 is 16 amino acids long. Trimming removed 0 bases from V and 7 bases from J; junction bases left unmatched: 7. Germline lookup yields CDR1 MGHRA and CDR2 YSYEKL.

The chain employs TRBV5-6 and TRBJ2-7, with D maybe TRBD1 (8 bases). This CDR3 is 17 amino acids long. Per germline, CDR1 SGHDT and CDR2 YYEEEE. The V gene lost 4 bases and the J gene lost 2 bases, with 22 bases spanning the gap. The CDR3 DNA is TGTGCCAGCAGCGGGGAGGGACAGGTGATTAGCCCCTACGAGCAGTACTTC. Amino acids: CASSGEGQVISPYEQYF.

The chain has TRBV6-5 and TRBJ2-7; the D gene is possibly TRBD1 (6 bases). Germline V gene lookup returns CDR1 MNHEY and CDR2 SVGAGI. This CDR3 is 11 amino acids long. Trimming removed 4 bases from V and 9 bases from J, with 10 bases in between. The CDR3 reads CASSWGQAQYF. CDR3 DNA sequence: TGTGCCAGCAGTTGGGGACAAGCGCAGTACTTC.

This rearrangement joins TRBV5-8 to TRBJ2-7, with TRBD1 matching 8 bases. The CDR3 spans 17 residues. Germline assignment: CDR1 SGHTS and CDR2 YDEGEE. The junction had 12 bases not matched to a gene; V was cut back by 0 bases and J by 4 bases. The CDR3 DNA sequence: TGTGCCAGCAGCTTGGGAGGGATCGGACAGGGAATGTACGAGCAGTACTTC. It encodes CASSLGGIGQGMYEQYF. Looking up the rest from reference TRBV5-8 and TRBJ2-7 gives the full variable domain: EAGVTQSPTHLIKTRGQQATLRCSPISGHTSVYWYQQALGLGLQFLLWYDEGEERNRGNFPPRFSGRQFPNYSSELNVNALELEDSALYLCASSLGGIGQGMYEQYFGPGTRLTVT.

The J gene is TRBJ2-3, the V gene TRBV11-2; TRBD2 agrees at 11 bases. Germline CDR1 is SGHAT and CDR2 is FQNNGV. V lost 1 base to trimming and J lost 2 bases; unmatched junction nucleotides: 5. The CDR3 consists of 17 residues. The CDR3 protein is CASSLALAGGLTDTQYF. The CDR3 DNA is TGTGCCAGCAGCTTAGCCCTAGCGGGGGGCCTCACAGATACGCAGTATTTT.

The chain has TRBV19 and TRBJ1-4; D is perhaps TRBD1 (6 bases). CDR3 length: 15 amino acids. The germline gives CDR1 LNHDA, CDR2 SQIVND (reference sequence). V lost 6 bases to trimming and J lost 0 bases, with 11 bases between them. CDR3 loop: CASRVTGATNEKLFF. Here the CDR3 DNA reads TGTGCCAGTAGGGTGACAGGCGCAACTAATGAAAAACTGTTTTTT. Combining the CDR3 with reference TRBV19 and TRBJ1-4 gives the whole variable domain DGGITQSPKYLFRKEGQNVTLSCEQNLNHDAMYWYRQDPGQGLRLIYYSQIVNDFQKGDIAEGYSVSREKKESFPLTVTSAQKNPTAFYLCASRVTGATNEKLFFGSGTQLSVL.

The gene calls are TRBV5-1 and TRBJ1-1, with 10 bases aligning to TRBD1. The V segment lost 4 bases and the J segment 4 bases; nucleotides outside the gene matches: 10. Germline CDR1 is SGHRS and CDR2 is YFSETQ. CDR3 length equals 16 residues. CDR3 nucleotide sequence: TGCGCCAGCAGCGACGACAGGGGGCGGTGGAGCACTGAAGCTTTCTTT. Encoded protein: CASSDDRGRWSTEAFF.

CDR3 amino acids: CASSFTDTQYF. The CDR3 DNA is TGTGCCAGCTCCTTCACAGATACGCAGTATTTT. V gene TRBV18 combines with J gene TRBJ2-3; D is undetermined. CDR3 length: 11 residues. The V end lost 6 bases, the J end lost 2 bases, and 3 bases lay between the germline ends. The germline V gene encodes CDR1 KGHSH and CDR2 LQKENI.

The V gene is TRBV9, the J gene TRBJ1-1; D possibly corresponds to TRBD1 (5 bases). CDR3 length: 13 residues. CDR1 and CDR2 from the germline V gene are SGDLS and YYNGEE. The V gene lost 4 bases and the J gene lost 1 base, with 8 bases spanning the gap. CDR3 nucleotide sequence: TGTGCCAGCAGCAAACAGGAGAACACTGAAGCTTTCTTT. It yields the protein CASSKQENTEAFF.

This clone showed up just a few times. The rearrangement uses TRBV11-2 and TRBJ1-3; D is ambiguous. The CDR3 consists of 14 residues. Trimming pared 5 bases from V and 5 bases from J, leaving 13 bases between. The germline V gene encodes CDR1 SGHAT and CDR2 FQNNGV. The CDR3 spells CASSKTADRNTIYF. The CDR3 DNA reads as TGTGCCAGCAGCAAGACCGCGGATCGAAACACCATATATTTT.

The chain uses TRBV6-5 and TRBJ2-5; D gene ambiguous. The CDR3 is made up of 15 amino acids. The V end lost 3 bases, the J end lost 4 bases, and 15 bases lay between the germline ends. Germline CDR1 reads MNHEY; CDR2 reads SVGAGI. The CDR3 spells CASSYYEASRETQYF. CDR3 in DNA: TGTGCCAGCAGTTATTACGAGGCCTCCAGAGAGACCCAGTACTTC.

The chain employs TRBV6-1 and TRBJ1-1, with a tentative D call TRBD1 (6 bases). This CDR3 has 14 residues. V shed 5 bases and J shed 1 base, with 11 bases lying between them. Germline loops: CDR1 MNHNS, CDR2 SASEGT. The CDR3 protein is CASSLTGTNTEAFF. The CDR3 region has the DNA TGTGCCAGCAGTTTAACAGGGACGAACACTGAAGCTTTCTTT.

The CDR3 sequence: CAWSPGISNTEAFF. The CDR3 DNA follows: TGTGCCTGGAGTCCAGGGATATCGAACACTGAAGCTTTCTTT. This sequence joins TRBV30 and TRBJ1-1, with D possibly TRBD1 on 5 matching bases. CDR1 is GTSNPN and CDR2 is SVGIG in the germline V gene (reference sequence). V dropped 2 bases and J dropped 1 base, with 11 bases sitting between them. The CDR3 has 14 amino acids.

The chain has TRBV21-1 and TRBJ2-2; the table assigns TRBD2, which was not confirmed against the DNA. TRBV21-1 is deemed a pseudogene. The CDR3 sequence is 15 residues long. The CDR3 DNA sequence: TGTGCCAGCAGGGAGGGACGTCCTGCAGGCGGGGAGCTGTTTTTT. As protein: CASREGRPAGGELFF.

The chain links TRBV27 to TRBJ2-3; 9 nucleotides match TRBD1. Germline V gene lookup returns CDR1 MNHEY and CDR2 SMNVEV (reference sequence). The V gene end was trimmed by 5 bases and the J gene end by 5 bases; junction bases not matched to a gene: 11. The CDR3 consists of 16 residues. The CDR3 loop is CASSTNRDRVEDTQYF. In DNA, the CDR3 is TGTGCCAGCAGTACCAACCGGGACAGGGTGGAAGATACGCAGTATTTT.

The chain recombines TRBV5-1 with TRBJ2-7, with 9 bases fitting TRBD2. Germline CDR1 and CDR2: SGHRS and YFSETQ. V gave up 2 bases and J gave up 3 bases; unmatched junction bases: 15. CDR3 length: 18 residues. CDR3 amino acids: CASSFLAGSWSGSYEQYF. The CDR3 nucleotides read TGCGCCAGCAGCTTCCTAGCGGGGAGCTGGTCGGGGAGCTACGAGCAGTACTTC.

This sequence joins TRBV28 and TRBJ1-1; TRBD1 matches at 9 bases. The CDR3 is 15 amino acids. Germline V CDR1 and CDR2: MDHEN, SYDVKM. V lost 2 bases and J lost 4; bases outside the gene matches: 5. CDR3 nucleotide sequence: TGTGCCAGCAGTTTAAGACAGGGGGAGGTCACTGAAGCTTTCTTT. Protein sequence: CASSLRQGEVTEAFF.

This clone was counted only a few times. This chain connects TRBV7-2 to TRBJ2-7; 7 bases match TRBD2. Germline-derived CDR1 and CDR2 are SGHTA and FQGNSA. This CDR3 has 15 amino acids. Trimming cost V 2 bases and J 2 bases; bases outside gene matches: 6. CDR3 sequence reads: CASSLRAGVPYEQYF. CDR3 coding DNA: TGTGCCAGCAGCTTAAGGGCGGGGGTTCCCTACGAGCAGTACTTC.

The rearrangement joins TRBV7-6 to TRBJ2-7, with 9 nucleotides matching TRBD1. In germline, CDR1 is SGHVS, CDR2 FNYEAQ. Trimming at V came to 4 bases and at J to 5 bases, leaving 3 bases not matched to a gene. The CDR3 contains 13 residues. CDR3 sequence: CASSWGQGDEQYF. Here the CDR3 DNA reads TGTGCCAGCAGCTGGGGACAGGGAGACGAGCAGTACTTC.

The chain couples TRBV27 to TRBJ2-7, with a possible D match to TRBD1 (7 bases). Looked up from germline, CDR1 is MNHEY and CDR2 is SMNVEV (reference sequence). Trimming shortened V by 4 bases and J by 4 bases, and 8 bases separated the two germline ends. The CDR3 loop spans 12 amino acids. The CDR3 here is CASSSGGYEQYF. The CDR3 nucleotides are TGTGCCAGCAGTTCAGGGGGGTACGAGCAGTACTTC.

The J gene is TRBJ2-7, the V gene TRBV7-2; 10 nucleotides agree with TRBD2. Germline values: CDR1 SGHTA, CDR2 FQGNSA. J lost 7 bases, V lost 1 base, and 4 bases had no gene match. This CDR3 spans 14 amino acids. CDR3 region: CASSLELAGGEQYF. CDR3 DNA sequence: TGTGCCAGCAGCTTAGAATTAGCGGGGGGTGAGCAGTACTTC.

As to this clone: An end of the junction differs from the germline gene, which may be a read error. This chain connects TRBV7-9 to TRBJ2-7, with 7 bases identical to TRBD1. There are 12 residues in the CDR3. Germline V gene data show CDR1 as SEHNR and CDR2 as FQNEAQ (reference sequence). Here the CDR3 DNA reads TGTGCCAGCAGCTTAGGACAGGGATATCGTTGCTTC. As protein: CASSLGQGYRCF.

About this clone itself: One end of the junction varies from germline; a read error may be responsible. The same CDR3 also results from other DNA sequences found in this sample. The chain links TRBV27 to TRBJ1-6, with D possibly being TRBD1 (6 bases). The CDR3 has 16 amino acids. Germline CDR1 and CDR2: MNHEY and SMNVEV (reference sequence). The CDR3 nucleotides are TGTGCTAGCACCCAAGATGGACAGTCCTATAATTCACCCCTCCACTTT. Its protein is CASTQDGQSYNSPLHF.

The chain recombines TRBV7-9 with TRBJ1-6, with D perhaps matching TRBD1 (6 bases). From germline, CDR1 is SEHNR and CDR2 FQNEAQ (reference sequence). The CDR3 consists of 18 residues. Deletions cut 0 bases from V and 0 bases from J, with 12 bases between. CDR3 nucleotides: TGTGCCAGCAGCTTAGCGGTCAGGGGAAGCTCCTATAATTCACCCCTCCACTTT. It codes for CASSLAVRGSSYNSPLHF.

The V call is TRBV5-4, the J call TRBJ2-3, with D possibly TRBD1 on 6 matching bases. In germline, CDR1 is SGHNT, CDR2 YYREEE (reference sequence). V lost 5 bases to trimming and J lost 0 bases, with 19 bases between them. The CDR3 is made up of 17 amino acids. The CDR3 spells CASRREVGHRSTDTQYF. CDR3 in DNA: TGTGCCAGCAGGCGAGAGGTGGGACATCGAAGCACAGATACGCAGTATTTT.